This T cell receptor beta chain stems from a study of OX40 agonist ivuxolimab in advanced cancers. TCRdb's table, derived via immunoSEQ multiplex PCR, lists solely in-frame clones and lacks some. The table records 80,000 to 100,000 clones, roughly nine tenths of them present only once. The CDR3 covers 13 residues. Trimming stripped 2 bases from V and 2 bases from J, with 6 bases between. The germline V gene has CDR1 SGHTA and CDR2 FQGNSA. This sample comprised CD4+ or CD8+ T cells sorted from blood, obtained in a trial of the OX40 agonist ivuxolimab. This rearrangement joins TRBV7-2 to TRBJ2-5; unclear D gene. This TCR derives from an adult with an advanced solid tumor such as melanoma, head and neck, liver or kidney cancer. The CDR3 DNA reads TGTGCCAGCAGCTTACTACAGCAAGAGACCCAGTACTTC. Protein: CASSLLQQETQYF.